The TCR beta chain described here comes from a study of regulatory T cells in long-lasting Graves disease. Germline V gene data show CDR1 as MDHEN and CDR2 as SYDVKM. V shed 8 bases and J 3 bases; nucleotides not matched to a gene: 3. The CDR3 sequence is 13 residues long. Construction of the TCR beta libraries employed iRepertoire HTBI primers in conjunction with Arm-PCR of CDR3 regions. MiXCR was run by TCRdb on the multiplex PCR reads, yielding one entry per CDR3 protein. The repertoire holds about 290,000 distinct CDR3 sequences, with around 23% as singletons. This sample's time point: persistent/refractory GD, antithyroid drugs over 5 years with positive TRAb. The TCR library used RNA extracted from PBMCs.

The receptor was isolated from a female donor with Graves disease. This chain uses TRBV28 with TRBJ2-7; TRBD1 matches at 11 bases. The sequences come from peripheral blood mononuclear cells (PBMCs), collected when the disease was refractory, from a patient treated with antithyroid drugs. CDR3 amino acids: CASGDRGVYEQYF. The CDR3 DNA follows: TGTGCCAGCGGGGACAGGGGGGTCTACGAGCAGTACTTC.